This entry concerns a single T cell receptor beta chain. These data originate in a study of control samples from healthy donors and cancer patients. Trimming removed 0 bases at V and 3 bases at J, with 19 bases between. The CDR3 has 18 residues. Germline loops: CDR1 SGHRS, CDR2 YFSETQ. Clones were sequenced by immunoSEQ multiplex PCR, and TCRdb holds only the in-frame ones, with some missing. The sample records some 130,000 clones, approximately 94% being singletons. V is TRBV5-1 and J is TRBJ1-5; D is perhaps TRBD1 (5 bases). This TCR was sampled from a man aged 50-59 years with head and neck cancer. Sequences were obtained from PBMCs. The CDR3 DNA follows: TGCGCCAGCAGCTTGGCCCGTATGGGGGAGGGTAACAATCAGCCCCAGCATTTT. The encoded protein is CASSLARMGEGNNQPQHF.